This is a list of T cell receptor beta chains from one sample in a study of CD8+ T cells in alopecia areata. Profiling relied on immunoSEQ multiplex PCR, and the TCRdb table lists in-frame clones only, not all of them. Of roughly 100,000 clones detected, about 61% appear once; the ten largest clones hold about 17%. The starting material was CD8+ T cells sorted from blood, obtained at approximately week 60, from a patient treated with tofacitinib. The receptors derive from a human donor with alopecia areata. Each CDR3 is given with its conserved first and last residue. The D gene is left open where the match is weak. The size entry is marked missing in some rows and otherwise reads once, few, many or a size class.

clone size: NA
V gene: TRBV9
J gene: TRBJ1-1
D gene: NA
CDR3 DNA: TGTGCCAGCAGCCCGGGGTCCCCTGAAGCTTTCTTT
CDR3 protein: CASSPGSPEAFF

clone size: NA
V gene: TRBV29-1
J gene: TRBJ2-7
D gene: TRBD1
CDR3 DNA: TGCAGCGTCGGGGACAGGGCCTCCTACGAGCAGTACTTC
CDR3 protein: CSVGDRASYEQYF

clone size: NA
V gene: TRBV29-1
J gene: TRBJ1-2
D gene: NA
CDR3 DNA: TGCAGCGTTGAACGGCCACGCGGCTATGGCTACACCTTC
CDR3 protein: CSVERPRGYGYTF

clone size: few
V gene: TRBV4-1
J gene: TRBJ2-3
D gene: TRBD2
CDR3 DNA: TGCGCCAGCAGCCAAGTTATCCTAGCGGGGGGAAGCGGCACAGATACGCAGTATTTT
CDR3 protein: CASSQVILAGGSGTDTQYF

clone size: once
V gene: TRBV6-5
J gene: TRBJ2-3
D gene: NA
CDR3 DNA: TGTGCCAGCGTTGGCAGGGACTCCCCCTCGGATACGCAGTATTTT
CDR3 protein: CASVGRDSPSDTQYF

clone size: NA
V gene: TRBV4-1
J gene: TRBJ2-7
D gene: TRBD2
CDR3 DNA: TGCGCCAGCAGCCAAGATCTCGGGGAGGGTTACTACGAGCAGTACTTC
CDR3 protein: CASSQDLGEGYYEQYF

clone size: NA
V gene: TRBV5-5
J gene: TRBJ1-1
D gene: TRBD1
CDR3 DNA: TGTGCCAGCAGCTACGGACAGGGCACTGAAGCTTTCTTT
CDR3 protein: CASSYGQGTEAFF

clone size: once
V gene: TRBV28
J gene: TRBJ2-7
D gene: NA
CDR3 DNA: TGTGCCAGCAGTTTGCTACAGCAAGTCTACGAGCAGTACTTC
CDR3 protein: CASSLLQQVYEQYF

clone size: NA
V gene: TRBV4-1
J gene: TRBJ1-1
D gene: NA
CDR3 DNA: TGCGCCAGCAGCCAAGATTTCACATGGGTCACTGAAGCTTTCTTT
CDR3 protein: CASSQDFTWVTEAFF

clone size: NA
V gene: TRBV2
J gene: TRBJ1-1
D gene: NA
CDR3 DNA: TGTGCCAGCTCCCAAATACTGAACACTGAAGCTTTCTTT
CDR3 protein: CASSQILNTEAFF

clone size: once
V gene: TRBV6-1
J gene: TRBJ1-2
D gene: NA
CDR3 DNA: TGTGCCAGCACCGCCTCTGCTACAGGGCCCGGCTACACCTTC
CDR3 protein: CASTASATGPGYTF

clone size: few
V gene: TRBV5-6
J gene: TRBJ2-7
D gene: NA
CDR3 DNA: TGTGCCAGCAGTGTCGCCTACGAGCAGTACTTC
CDR3 protein: CASSVAYEQYF

clone size: NA
V gene: TRBV7-9
J gene: TRBJ2-1
D gene: NA
CDR3 DNA: TGTGCCAGCAGCTTAGGGCAGGGGAGTTCCTACAATGAGCAGTTCTTC
CDR3 protein: CASSLGQGSSYNEQFF

clone size: NA
V gene: TRBV7-9
J gene: TRBJ2-7
D gene: TRBD1
CDR3 DNA: TGTGCCAGCAGCCCAGCGACAGGGAGCTACGAGCAGTACTTC
CDR3 protein: CASSPATGSYEQYF

clone size: NA
V gene: TRBV5-1
J gene: TRBJ2-5
D gene: TRBD1
CDR3 DNA: TGCGCCAGCAGCTCCCCGGGACAGGGGGCTTTGGGAGAGACCCAGTACTTC
CDR3 protein: CASSSPGQGALGETQYF

clone size: few
V gene: TRBV6-6
J gene: TRBJ2-2
D gene: NA
CDR3 DNA: TGTGCCAGCAGCCAGACCGGGCCCCAGGCCGGGGAGCTGTTTTTT
CDR3 protein: CASSQTGPQAGELFF

clone size: NA
V gene: TRBV2
J gene: TRBJ1-2
D gene: NA
CDR3 DNA: TGTGCCAGCAGGGGGCCCTCGTATGGCTACACCTTC
CDR3 protein: CASRGPSYGYTF

clone size: NA
V gene: TRBV27
J gene: TRBJ2-3
D gene: NA
CDR3 DNA: TGTGCCAGCAGCCTGGGAATCACAGATACGCAGTATTTT
CDR3 protein: CASSLGITDTQYF

clone size: NA
V gene: TRBV7-9
J gene: TRBJ2-1
D gene: NA
CDR3 DNA: TGTGCCAGCAGCTTAGGGCAGCAGTTCTTC
CDR3 protein: CASSLGQQFF

clone size: NA
V gene: TRBV5-4
J gene: TRBJ1-1
D gene: NA
CDR3 DNA: TGTGCCAGCAGCTTGGAAGGACTCATGAACACTGAAGCTTTCTTT
CDR3 protein: CASSLEGLMNTEAFF

clone size: NA
V gene: TRBV9
J gene: TRBJ2-7
D gene: NA
CDR3 DNA: TGTGCCAGCAGCGTAGGACCGGGACGGTCCTACGAGCAGTACTTC
CDR3 protein: CASSVGPGRSYEQYF

clone size: few
V gene: TRBV29-1
J gene: TRBJ2-5
D gene: TRBD1
CDR3 DNA: TGCAGCGTTGAAGGGGACAGGGAAGAGACCCAGTACTTC
CDR3 protein: CSVEGDREETQYF

clone size: NA
V gene: TRBV4-1
J gene: TRBJ2-7
D gene: NA
CDR3 DNA: TGCGCCAGCAGCCAAGGGGACTTCGAGCAGTACTTC
CDR3 protein: CASSQGDFEQYF

clone size: NA
V gene: TRBV27
J gene: TRBJ2-7
D gene: NA
CDR3 DNA: TGTGCCAGCAGCTATACAGATTCCTCCGAGCAGTACTTC
CDR3 protein: CASSYTDSSEQYF

clone size: few
V gene: TRBV19
J gene: TRBJ1-5
D gene: NA
CDR3 DNA: TGTGCCAGTAGTATCTCAGATTATAGCAATCAGCCCCAGCATTTT
CDR3 protein: CASSISDYSNQPQHF

clone size: few
V gene: TRBV7-2
J gene: TRBJ2-7
D gene: TRBD2
CDR3 DNA: TGTGCCAGCAGCTTAAGGGCGGGGGGGCCGAATGAGCAGTACTTC
CDR3 protein: CASSLRAGGPNEQYF

clone size: NA
V gene: TRBV2
J gene: TRBJ2-1
D gene: NA
CDR3 DNA: TGTGCCAGCACTCCTTCTCGAGGTGGTGAGCAGTTCTTC
CDR3 protein: CASTPSRGGEQFF

clone size: NA
V gene: TRBV30
J gene: TRBJ2-6
D gene: NA
CDR3 DNA: TGTGCCTGGCCGTCTGGGGCCAACGTCCTGACTTTC
CDR3 protein: CAWPSGANVLTF

clone size: NA
V gene: TRBV29-1
J gene: TRBJ2-2
D gene: TRBD1
CDR3 DNA: TGCAGCGTTGCAGGGGGCAAGGGGGAGCTGTTTTTT
CDR3 protein: CSVAGGKGELFF

clone size: NA
V gene: TRBV6-5
J gene: TRBJ1-1
D gene: TRBD1
CDR3 DNA: TGTGCCAGCAGTCTACAGGGGACTGAAGCTTTCTTT
CDR3 protein: CASSLQGTEAFF

clone size: NA
V gene: TRBV25-1
J gene: TRBJ1-6
D gene: NA
CDR3 DNA: TGCGCCAGCAGTGTCCAGGGAGATTCACCCCTCCACTTT
CDR3 protein: CASSVQGDSPLHF

clone size: few
V gene: TRBV5-1
J gene: TRBJ1-1
D gene: NA
CDR3 DNA: TGCGCCAGCAGCTTTTACCGGAACACTGAAGCTTTCTTT
CDR3 protein: CASSFYRNTEAFF

clone size: NA
V gene: TRBV5-1
J gene: TRBJ2-2
D gene: TRBD1
CDR3 DNA: TGCGCCAGCAGCCCGGACAGGGTTCGGCTGGCCGGGGAGCTGTTTTTT
CDR3 protein: CASSPDRVRLAGELFF

clone size: medium-sized
V gene: TRBV9
J gene: TRBJ2-7
D gene: NA
CDR3 DNA: TGTGCCAGCAGCGTAGCTAGCGAGCAGTACTTC
CDR3 protein: CASSVASEQYF

clone size: few
V gene: TRBV5-1
J gene: TRBJ2-7
D gene: TRBD2
CDR3 DNA: TGCGCCAGCAGCTGGACTAGCGGGGGTGGCGAGCAGTACTTC
CDR3 protein: CASSWTSGGGEQYF

clone size: NA
V gene: TRBV7-3
J gene: TRBJ2-2
D gene: NA
CDR3 DNA: TGTGCCAGCAGCTTAAGGTCTGGGGAGCTGTTTTTT
CDR3 protein: CASSLRSGELFF

clone size: few
V gene: TRBV7-9
J gene: TRBJ1-1
D gene: TRBD1
CDR3 DNA: TGTGCAAGCCGGGACAGGGGTTTAGCGGACACTGAAGCTTTCTTT
CDR3 protein: CASRDRGLADTEAFF

clone size: few
V gene: TRBV7-2
J gene: TRBJ2-7
D gene: TRBD1
CDR3 DNA: TGTGCCAGCAGCGACCCCTCCGGGACAGACTTCTACGAGCAGTACTTC
CDR3 protein: CASSDPSGTDFYEQYF

clone size: few
V gene: TRBV7-9
J gene: TRBJ2-1
D gene: NA
CDR3 DNA: TGTGCCAGCAGCTTAACCTTCCGCGGGGATGAGCAGTTCTTC
CDR3 protein: CASSLTFRGDEQFF

clone size: once
V gene: TRBV19
J gene: TRBJ1-2
D gene: NA
CDR3 DNA: TGTGCCAGTAAGGAAGGGATCCAGGGAACCTATGGCTACACCTTC
CDR3 protein: CASKEGIQGTYGYTF

clone size: NA
V gene: TRBV4-2
J gene: TRBJ1-4
D gene: NA
CDR3 DNA: TGTGCCAGCAGCCTTGGGATGTGGGAAAAACTGTTTTTT
CDR3 protein: CASSLGMWEKLFF

clone size: once
V gene: TRBV7-7
J gene: TRBJ2-1
D gene: NA
CDR3 DNA: TGTGCTAGCAGCACACACAACCTAAACGGGGGGCTGAATGAGCAGTTCTTC
CDR3 protein: CASSTHNLNGGLNEQFF

clone size: few
V gene: TRBV5-6
J gene: TRBJ2-2
D gene: NA
CDR3 DNA: TGTGCCAGCAGGAGTCCGAGGGGGGAGCTGTTTTTT
CDR3 protein: CASRSPRGELFF

clone size: NA
V gene: TRBV29-1
J gene: TRBJ1-1
D gene: NA
CDR3 DNA: TGCAGCCTACGTATAGGGTCGGCCACTGAAGCTTTCTTT
CDR3 protein: CSLRIGSATEAFF

clone size: NA
V gene: TRBV14
J gene: TRBJ1-6
D gene: NA
CDR3 DNA: TGTGCCAGCAGCCACCTCACCGGTGATGGGTCACCCCTCCACTTT
CDR3 protein: CASSHLTGDGSPLHF